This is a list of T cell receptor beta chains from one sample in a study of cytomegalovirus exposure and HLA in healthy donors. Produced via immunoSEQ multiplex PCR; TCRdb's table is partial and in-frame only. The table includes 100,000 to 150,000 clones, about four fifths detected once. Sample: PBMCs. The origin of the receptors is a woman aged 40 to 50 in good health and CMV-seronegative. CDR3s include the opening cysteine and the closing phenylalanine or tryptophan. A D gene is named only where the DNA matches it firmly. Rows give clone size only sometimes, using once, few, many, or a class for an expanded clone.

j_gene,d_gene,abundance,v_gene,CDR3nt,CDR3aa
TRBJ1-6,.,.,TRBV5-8,TGTGCCAGCAGCTTTGGTCTAGGGAGTAATCCACCCCTCCACTTT,CASSFGLGSNPPLHF
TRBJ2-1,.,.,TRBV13,TGTGCCAGCAGTTCGTACAATGAGCAGTTCTTC,CASSSYNEQFF
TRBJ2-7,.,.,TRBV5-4,TGTGCCAGCAGCTTGGGGGCAGGGGATTTGTACGAGCAGTACTTC,CASSLGAGDLYEQYF
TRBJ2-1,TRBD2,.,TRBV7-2,TGTGCCAGCAGCTCACACCGGGACTATGACTACAATGAGCAGTTCTTC,CASSSHRDYDYNEQFF
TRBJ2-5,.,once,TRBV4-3,TGCGCCAGCAGCCAAGCACAGGGATTAGGGGAGACCCAGTACTTC,CASSQAQGLGETQYF
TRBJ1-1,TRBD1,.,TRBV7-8,TGTGCCAGCACTCTACAGGGGGCGACTGAAGCTTTCTTT,CASTLQGATEAFF
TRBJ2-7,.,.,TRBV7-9,TGTGCCAGCAGCTTCGACAGCTACGAGCAGTACTTC,CASSFDSYEQYF
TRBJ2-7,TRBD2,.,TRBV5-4,TGTGCCAGCAACTCCGGGGGGGGTTCTTACGAGCAGTACTTC,CASNSGGGSYEQYF
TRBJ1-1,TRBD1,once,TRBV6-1,TGTGCCGGAGGACAGGTGGAAACTGAAGCTTTCTTT,CAGGQVETEAFF
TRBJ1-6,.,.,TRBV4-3,TGCGCCAGCAGCCAGCTCCCGTGGGGGCTGAATTCACCCCTCCACTTT,CASSQLPWGLNSPLHF
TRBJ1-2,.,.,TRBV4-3,TGCGCCAGCAGCCAGAGTCGCGCAGGGGCCTATGGCTACACCTTC,CASSQSRAGAYGYTF
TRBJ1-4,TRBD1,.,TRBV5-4,TGTGCCAGCAGCTCCGGGACAGATAATGAAAAACTGTTTTTT,CASSSGTDNEKLFF
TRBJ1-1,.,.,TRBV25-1,TGTGCCAGCAGTTTAGTGGGGCAGGAGGCTTTCTTT,CASSLVGQEAFF
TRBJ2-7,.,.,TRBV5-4,TGTGCCAGCAGCTTTCAGGGTTCCCACGAGCAGTACTTC,CASSFQGSHEQYF
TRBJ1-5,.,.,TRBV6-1,TGTGCCAGCAGTGAATCCCCCAGGGGCAATCAGCCCCAGCATTTT,CASSESPRGNQPQHF
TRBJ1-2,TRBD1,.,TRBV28,TGTGCCAGCAGTCCGACAGGGGGCTATGGCTACACCTTC,CASSPTGGYGYTF